Following are 13 T cell receptor beta chains from one sample sequenced in a study of neurological immune-mediated disorders. TCRdb used MiXCR to reprocess the 5' RACE reads, holding one entry per CDR3 protein. The repertoire holds roughly 30,000 distinct CDR3 sequences, with around 6% as singletons. Sequenced: CD4+ T cells from blood. The receptors shown here come from a woman between 50 and 59 years old in good health.

The chain recombines TRBV19 with TRBJ1-1; unclear D gene. Germline values: CDR1 LNHDA, CDR2 SQIVND (reference sequence). V lost 7 bases and J 5 bases, leaving 14 bases between the germline ends. This CDR3 spans 13 amino acids. CDR3 in amino acids: CASTELGRTEAFF. As DNA, the CDR3 is TGTGCCAGTACGGAATTGGGGAGGACTGAAGCTTTCTTT.

This clonotype appeared many times. V gene TRBV12-3 or TRBV12-4 combines with J gene TRBJ2-7, with TRBD1 matching 7 bases. CDR3 length equals 13 residues. Germline trimming cut 6 bases from V and 2 bases from J; bases unmatched to any gene: 4. The DNA of the CDR3 is TGTGCCAGCAGCCTAACAGGGGCCTACGAGCAGTACTTC. This translates into CASSLTGAYEQYF.

This clonotype was observed many times. The chain recombines TRBV7-2 with TRBJ2-3; 14 bases line up with TRBD2. The CDR3 length is 24 residues. CDR1 and CDR2 (germline): SGHTA, FQGNSA. V shed 2 bases, J shed 1 base, and the junction held 23 bases outside the gene matches. CDR3 coding DNA: TGTGCCAGCAGCTTATGGACAGTAGACGGGACTAGCGGGAGTAGGGCTTCTGGCACAGATACGCAGTATTTT. It encodes CASSLWTVDGTSGSRASGTDTQYF.

This clonotype was observed many times. The chain has TRBV18 and TRBJ2-7, with 12 positions matching TRBD2. Germline-derived CDR1 and CDR2 are KGHSH and LQKENI. With V trimmed by 6 bases and J by 5 bases, 8 bases remained unmatched. There are 15 residues in the CDR3. The CDR3 coding sequence is TGTGCCAGCTCCCCGCGACTAGCGGGAGACCACGAGCAGTACTTC. Encoded protein: CASSPRLAGDHEQYF.

This clonotype has at least ten counts. The V and J genes are TRBV20-1 and TRBJ1-2; no reliable D call. The V and J ends lost 3 bases and 5 bases respectively, with 10 bases between them. The CDR3 consists of 12 residues. Germline V lookup: CDR1 DFQATT, CDR2 SNEGSKA (reference sequence). The CDR3 sequence: CSASDGRYGYTF. The CDR3 nucleotides read TGCAGTGCTAGCGACGGGCGGTATGGCTACACCTTC.

There are many counts of this clonotype. The chain joins TRBV15 to TRBJ2-7; 11 bases match TRBD1. CDR3 size: 16 residues. Germline trimming cut 2 bases from V and 1 base from J; bases unmatched to any gene: 4. Germline V gene sequence: CDR1 LNHNV, CDR2 YYDKDF (reference sequence). The CDR3 DNA reads TGTGCCACCAGCAGACGTAGGGACAGGGGGTCCTACGAGCAGTACTTC. Protein: CATSRRRDRGSYEQYF. The complete variable domain, with remaining parts taken from reference TRBV15 and TRBJ2-7, reads DAMVIQNPRYQVTQFGKPVTLSCSQTLNHNVMYWYQQKSSQAPKLLFHYYDKDFNNEADTPDNFQSRRPNTSFCFLDIRSPGLGDTAMYLCATSRRRDRGSYEQYFGPGTRLTVT.

The sample holds many counts of this clonotype. CDR3 DNA: TGTGCCAGCAGTCCCATAGGGGGGACTGAAGCTTTCTTT. Its translation: CASSPIGGTEAFF. The rearrangement joins TRBV3-1 to TRBJ1-1; tentatively, D is TRBD1 (6 bases). The germline V gene encodes CDR1 LGHDT and CDR2 YNNKEL (reference sequence). The germline V and J ends were trimmed by 6 bases and 5 bases, with 13 bases remaining between them. The CDR3 loop spans 13 amino acids.

This clonotype was observed many times. At one boundary the junction diverges from the germline segment, which might be a read error. V gene TRBV7-7 combines with J gene TRBJ1-5, with a weak D call TRBD1 (5 bases). CDR3 length equals 11 residues. Germline CDR1 SSHAT, CDR2 FNYEAQ (reference sequence). CDR3 DNA: TGCTTGAGGGGCAGCAATCAGCCCCAGCATTTT. Its protein is CLRGSNQPQHF. Combining the CDR3 with reference TRBV7-7 and TRBJ1-5 gives the whole variable domain GAGVSQSPRYKVTKRGQDVTLRCDPISSHATLYWYQQALGQGPEFLTYFNYEAQPDKSGLPSDRFSAERPEGSISTLTIQRTEQRDSAMYRCLRGSNQPQHFGDGTRLSIL.

The table lists this clonotype with many counts. The chain employs TRBV5-1 and TRBJ2-7; D is uncertain. This CDR3 contains 14 residues. Looked up from germline, CDR1 is SGHRS and CDR2 is YFSETQ. V lost 4 bases, J lost 0 bases, and 11 bases lay in between. This CDR3 reads CASSTRISSYEQYF. Written as DNA, the CDR3 is TGCGCCAGCAGCACCAGGATCTCCTCCTACGAGCAGTACTTC.

This clonotype was recorded many times. The chain joins TRBV10-3 to TRBJ2-1, with TRBD2 matching 15 bases. V dropped 6 bases and J dropped 9; count of bases not matched to a gene: 3. Germline V CDR1 and CDR2: ENHRY, SYGVKD. The CDR3 is 14 amino acids. This CDR3 is CAIRGLAGGGEQFF. CDR3 nucleotide sequence: TGTGCCATCAGAGGACTAGCGGGAGGGGGTGAGCAGTTCTTC.

This clonotype was counted ten times or more. The rearrangement joins TRBV20-1 to TRBJ1-6; D gene unclear. The CDR3 contains 15 residues. Trimming removed 7 bases from V and 0 bases from J, with 13 bases in between. Looked up from germline, CDR1 is DFQATT and CDR2 is SNEGSKA (reference sequence). The CDR3 region has the DNA TGCAGTGTGGGTTGGGTCAGCTCCTATAATTCACCCCTCCACTTT. Amino acids: CSVGWVSSYNSPLHF.

This clonotype appeared many times. This chain links TRBV6-1 with TRBJ2-2, with TRBD2 identical over 10 bases. J lost 2 bases, V lost 4 bases, and 7 bases had no gene match. CDR1 is MNHNS and CDR2 is SASEGT in the germline V gene. The CDR3 consists of 17 residues. Here the CDR3 reads CASSVASGGFNTGELFF. As DNA, the CDR3 is TGTGCCAGCAGTGTGGCTAGCGGGGGATTTAACACCGGGGAGCTGTTTTTT.

This clonotype is medium-sized by share. The V gene is TRBV4-2, the J gene TRBJ2-3; 11 positions match TRBD2. V was clipped by 0 bases and J by 4 bases; unmatched bases: 12. CDR3 length: 19 amino acids. CDR1 is LGHNA, CDR2 YNFKEQ, per germline. In nucleotides, the CDR3 is TGTGCCAGCAGCCAAGAGGCCTACCGGACTAGCGGGTCGGCAGATACGCAGTATTTT. Residues: CASSQEAYRTSGSADTQYF.